Following are 29 T cell receptor beta chains from one sample sequenced in a study of T cell repertoires in cytomegalovirus infection. TCRdb independently ran MiXCR on the reads; one entry per CDR3 protein. Among about 230,000 distinct CDR3 sequences, 6.5% were seen once, and the ten largest hold under 7.5%. Sequencing was done on a sample of PBMCs. Source of these receptors: a human donor in good health (CMV status not recorded). Some clones in this sample may be carry-over from other donors' samples.

This clonotype was recorded many times. The V and J genes are TRBV7-2 and TRBJ2-5, with a weak D call TRBD1 (5 bases). The germline CDR1 and CDR2 sequences are SGHTA and FQGNSA. The CDR3 is made up of 14 amino acids. V lost 1 base to trimming and J lost 1 base, with 7 bases between them. CDR3 in amino acids: CASSLGTFQETQYF. CDR3 DNA sequence: TGTGCCAGCAGCTTAGGGACATTCCAAGAGACCCAGTACTTC.

CDR3 residues: CANNTPGQGKLEQYF. For the CDR3, the DNA is TGTGCCAACAATACACCGGGACAGGGGAAGCTCGAGCAGTACTTC. This chain connects TRBV2 to TRBJ2-7, with 10 bases that match TRBD1. V trimming: 10 bases; J trimming: 6 bases; junction bases outside the gene matches: 15. The CDR3 spans 15 residues. Germline V gives CDR1 SNHLY, CDR2 FYNNEI.

Ten or more counts support this clonotype. V gene TRBV7-2 combines with J gene TRBJ1-5; D not resolved. The CDR3 is made up of 15 amino acids. Trimming cost V 6 bases and J 0 bases, with 12 bases left between them. Germline V gene lookup returns CDR1 SGHTA and CDR2 FQGNSA. The CDR3: CASSPWHYSNQPQHF. Written as DNA, the CDR3 is TGTGCCAGCAGTCCATGGCACTATAGCAATCAGCCCCAGCATTTT.

The table lists this clonotype with many counts. V gene TRBV2 combines with J gene TRBJ2-1; D unresolved. V was cut by 7 bases and J by 9 bases, with 22 bases left in between. This CDR3 region has 15 residues. Germline CDR1 SNHLY, CDR2 FYNNEI. CDR3 region: CASTPAGSPLTEQFF. CDR3 DNA: TGTGCCAGCACACCGGCCGGGTCACCATTGACTGAGCAGTTCTTC.

This clonotype was observed at least ten times. The chain is built from TRBV2 and TRBJ2-5; tentatively, D is TRBD2 (5 bases). This CDR3 region has 12 residues. V lost 6 bases and J 5 bases, leaving 10 bases between the germline ends. From germline, CDR1 is SNHLY and CDR2 FYNNEI. The chain's CDR3 is CASSGVQETQYF. CDR3 sequence (DNA): TGTGCCAGCAGCGGGGTGCAGGAGACCCAGTACTTC.

Many counts were recorded for this clonotype. This chain joins TRBV7-2 and TRBJ2-7, with D hard to call. Looked up from germline, CDR1 is SGHTA and CDR2 is FQGNSA. Trimming shortened V by 2 bases and J by 2 bases, and 4 bases separated the two germline ends. This CDR3 is 12 amino acids long. CDR3 sequence: CASSLSPYEQYF. In nucleotides, the CDR3 is TGTGCCAGCAGCTTATCACCCTACGAGCAGTACTTC.

This clonotype was seen at least ten times. CDR3 protein: CASSIHTGASYNEQFF. The DNA for the CDR3 is TGTGCCAGCAGCATTCATACGGGGGCCTCCTACAATGAGCAGTTCTTC. This chain joins TRBV11-2 and TRBJ2-1; D is tentatively TRBD1 or TRBD2 (6 bases each). The V end was cut by 5 bases, the J end by 0 bases, with 14 bases between. This CDR3 region has 16 residues. In germline, CDR1 is SGHAT, CDR2 FQNNGV.

This clonotype was found many times. V and J are TRBV20-1 and TRBJ1-2; 12 bases align to TRBD1. CDR1 is DFQATT, CDR2 SNEGSKA, per germline (reference sequence). V shed 5 bases, J shed 3 bases, and the junction held 4 bases outside the gene matches. The length of the CDR3 is 14 residues. CDR3 in DNA: TGCAGTGCTTCTGGGACAGGGGGCGACTATGGCTACACCTTC. Its protein is CSASGTGGDYGYTF.

This clonotype was seen many times. The chain joins TRBV15 to TRBJ2-6; D ambiguous. The germline CDR1 and CDR2 sequences are LNHNV and YYDKDF (reference sequence). The CDR3 is 16 residues long. Trimming pared 0 bases from V and 0 bases from J, leaving 6 bases between. The CDR3 bases are TGTGCCACCAGCAGAGATAGAAGCTCTGGGGCCAACGTCCTGACTTTC. Protein: CATSRDRSSGANVLTF.

There are many counts of this clonotype. The rearrangement links TRBV6-1 to TRBJ1-5; D is possibly TRBD1 (6 bases). Germline loops: CDR1 MNHNS, CDR2 SASEGT. This CDR3 has 19 residues. Deletions cut 8 bases from V and 1 base from J, with 27 bases between. This CDR3 is CASVSESGRAGASNQPQHF. CDR3 DNA: TGTGCCAGCGTGTCGGAATCGGGACGGGCAGGGGCCAGCAATCAGCCCCAGCATTTT.

In its sample, this clonotype was seen many times. The genes are TRBV7-9 and TRBJ1-2, with D unresolved. Deletions cut 2 bases from V and 4 bases from J, with 2 bases between. The length of the CDR3 is 11 residues. Looked up from germline, CDR1 is SEHNR and CDR2 is FQNEAQ (reference sequence). The CDR3 bases are TGTGCCAGCAGCTTACTCTATGGCTACACCTTC. Translated, it gives CASSLLYGYTF.

This chain connects TRBV20-1 to TRBJ1-5; D possibly corresponds to TRBD1 (6 bases). CDR3 size: 14 residues. V lost 5 bases and J lost 4, with 15 bases in between. The germline V gene has CDR1 DFQATT and CDR2 SNEGSKA (reference sequence). CDR3 sequence reads: CSARRQVYNQPQHF. In DNA form, the CDR3 reads TGCAGTGCTCGAAGACAGGTTTATAATCAGCCCCAGCATTTT.

This clonotype was detected ten times or more. The chain carries TRBV5-8 and TRBJ1-1; maybe TRBD1 (6 bases). V was pared by 0 bases and J by 5 bases, with 11 bases between. Germline-derived CDR1 and CDR2 are SGHTS and YDEGEE. The CDR3 runs 14 residues. This CDR3 reads CASSLVGQRTEAFF. The CDR3 nucleotides are TGTGCCAGCAGCTTGGTGGGACAACGAACTGAAGCTTTCTTT.

This clonotype was recorded at least ten times. V and J are TRBV6-1 and TRBJ2-7; tentatively, D is TRBD1 (6 bases). Germline V gives CDR1 MNHNS, CDR2 SASEGT. The CDR3 consists of 13 residues. V was clipped by 7 bases and J by 4 bases, with 14 bases between them. CDR3 amino acids: CASKGGPNYEQYF. The CDR3 nucleotides are TGTGCCAGCAAAGGGGGTCCTAATTACGAGCAGTACTTC.

Ten or more counts support this clonotype. The chain is built from TRBV20-1 and TRBJ1-5; D uncertain. Germline lookup yields CDR1 DFQATT and CDR2 SNEGSKA (reference sequence). Trimming removed 6 bases from V and 1 base from J, with 10 bases in between. This CDR3 comprises 13 residues. CDR3 in DNA: TGCAGTGCCCCACTAGGGAGCAATCAGCCCCAGCATTTT. Translated, it gives CSAPLGSNQPQHF.

This clonotype has ten or more counts. The genes are TRBV6-2 or TRBV6-3 and TRBJ2-7, with D unresolved. This CDR3 contains 13 residues. Per the germline V gene, CDR1 is MNHEY and CDR2 is SVGEGT. V was trimmed by 5 bases and J by 5 bases, leaving 13 bases between them. DNA for the CDR3: TGTGCCAGCAGTCCGTCGACGAGACACGAGCAGTACTTC. Translating gives CASSPSTRHEQYF.

This clonotype was recorded many times. The CDR3 coding sequence is TGTGCCAGCAGTTACCCACAGGTCACCGGGGAGCTGTTTTTT. This translates into CASSYPQVTGELFF. The chain links TRBV6-2 or TRBV6-3 to TRBJ2-2; tentative D call: TRBD1 (5 bases). The CDR3 has 14 residues. Germline V gives CDR1 MNHEY, CDR2 SVGEGT. Trimming cost V 2 bases and J 4 bases, with 8 bases left between them.

This sequence joins TRBV29-1 and TRBJ2-3, with TRBD1 matching 7 bases. This CDR3 contains 12 residues. Germline V gene lookup returns CDR1 SQVTM and CDR2 ANQGSEA. In DNA form, the CDR3 reads TGCGCCACCTACAGGGGATCAGATACGCAGTATTTT. Protein product: CATYRGSDTQYF.

In its sample, this clonotype was seen many times. This rearrangement joins TRBV20-1 to TRBJ2-5; perhaps TRBD2 as D (7 bases). V gave up 3 bases and J gave up 5 bases, with 22 bases separating them. Looked up from germline, CDR1 is DFQATT and CDR2 is SNEGSKA (reference sequence). The CDR3 totals 16 residues. CDR3 DNA sequence: TGCAGTGCTAGTTGGGGCGGGGGCCAGGATAGGGAGACCCAGTACTTC. Translating gives CSASWGGGQDRETQYF.

At least ten counts were recorded for this clonotype. This chain joins TRBV2 and TRBJ1-6; D is undetermined. Trimming cost V 2 bases and J 7 bases, with 0 bases left between them. The CDR3 is made up of 11 amino acids. In germline, CDR1 is SNHLY, CDR2 FYNNEI. The CDR3 spells CASSENSPLHF. The CDR3 DNA reads as TGTGCCAGCAGTGAAAATTCACCCCTCCACTTT.

This clonotype appeared many times. The gene calls are TRBV20-1 and TRBJ2-7, with TRBD1 matching over 8 bases. Losses at the gene ends were 5 bases for V and 7 bases for J; bases not matched to a gene: 13. The CDR3 sequence is 14 residues long. The germline V gene encodes CDR1 DFQATT and CDR2 SNEGSKA (reference sequence). CDR3 residues: CSAGVVQGAIEQYF. CDR3 DNA sequence: TGCAGTGCTGGGGTTGTGCAGGGGGCGATTGAGCAGTACTTC.

At least ten counts were recorded for this clonotype. The chain links TRBV2 to TRBJ1-1; D may be TRBD1 (5 bases). V dropped 6 bases and J dropped 1 base, with 12 bases sitting between them. This CDR3 is 14 amino acids long. Germline-derived CDR1 and CDR2 are SNHLY and FYNNEI. The CDR3 nucleotides read TGTGCCAGCAGCGTTTTCACAGGGAACACTGAAGCTTTCTTT. Amino acid sequence: CASSVFTGNTEAFF.

The table lists this clonotype with a count of one. The chain carries TRBV29-1 and TRBJ2-3, with 12 bases fitting TRBD2. Germline V gene sequence: CDR1 SQVTM, CDR2 ANQGSEA. V was pared by 8 bases and J by 2 bases, with 11 bases of the junction left unmatched. This CDR3 is 16 amino acids long. CDR3 nucleotide sequence: TGCAGCCCCAACCCTGGACTAGCGGGGAACACAGATACGCAGTATTTT. Translation gives CSPNPGLAGNTDTQYF.

This clonotype was seen repeatedly, ten times or more. The chain carries TRBV7-8 and TRBJ2-1; either TRBD1 or TRBD2 may supply D (6 bases each). The CDR3 is 15 amino acids. Trimming took off 2 bases at V and 4 bases at J, with 12 bases between the two ends. CDR1 is SGHVS, CDR2 FQNEAQ, per germline. The CDR3 DNA is TGTGCCAGCAGCTTAATCGGGGGCTCGTACAATGAGCAGTTCTTC. This gives the protein CASSLIGGSYNEQFF.

This clonotype was counted many times. This chain links TRBV6-1 with TRBJ2-3; possible D gene TRBD1, 6 bases. Germline CDR1 MNHNS, CDR2 SASEGT. The CDR3 runs to 14 residues. V was trimmed by 6 bases and J by 5 bases, leaving 15 bases between them. The CDR3 here is CASSRGVIVDTQYF. CDR3 DNA sequence: TGTGCCAGCAGCAGGGGTGTGATAGTAGATACGCAGTATTTT.

This clonotype was seen ten or more times. This chain connects TRBV4-2 to TRBJ2-3; the match to TRBD2 covers 12 bases. CDR3 length: 18 residues. Germline V gives CDR1 LGHNA, CDR2 YNFKEQ. With V trimmed by 0 bases and J by 5 bases, 9 bases remained unmatched. CDR3 amino acids: CASSQERASGGVRDTQYF. The CDR3 DNA reads TGTGCCAGCAGCCAAGAGCGGGCTAGCGGGGGGGTAAGAGATACGCAGTATTTT.

This clonotype was counted at least ten times. V usage is TRBV7-9 and J usage is TRBJ1-5, with D possibly being TRBD1 (5 bases). The V and J ends lost 0 bases and 5 bases respectively, with 8 bases between them. The CDR3 contains 14 residues. Per the germline V gene, CDR1 is SEHNR and CDR2 is FQNEAQ (reference sequence). The CDR3 region has the DNA TGTGCCAGCAGCTTAGCAGGCAGGGATCAGCCCCAGCATTTT. It specifies CASSLAGRDQPQHF.

This clonotype showed up just a few times. V gene TRBV19 combines with J gene TRBJ2-4; no firm D call. CDR1 is LNHDA and CDR2 is SQIVND in the germline V gene (reference sequence). The CDR3 is 14 amino acids. Trimming removed 5 bases at V and 1 base at J, with 9 bases between. CDR3 region: CASSSEVAKNIQYF. The CDR3 nucleotides are TGTGCCAGTAGTTCTGAGGTGGCCAAAAACATTCAGTACTTC.

This clonotype has ten or more counts. This chain's CDR3 is CASSVDGFGRGRGTLSVLTF. In nucleotides, the CDR3 is TGTGCCAGCAGCGTAGACGGGTTCGGTCGCGGGCGGGGGACCCTGTCCGTCCTGACTTTC. The V call is TRBV9, the J call TRBJ2-6, with TRBD2 identical over 7 bases. Per the germline V gene, CDR1 is SGDLS and CDR2 is YYNGEE. The CDR3 is 20 amino acids. V lost 0 bases to trimming and J lost 12 bases; unmatched junction nucleotides: 24.